What follows are 7 T cell receptor beta chains derived from one specimen sequenced in a study of CD8 T cells in Susac syndrome. With random hexamers, reverse transcription was performed on roughly 0.5 to 1 ug of RNA. TCRdb passed the immunoSEQ multiplex PCR reads through MiXCR, listing each CDR3 protein once. The table includes under 300,000 distinct CDR3 sequences, almost 97% detected once. Sequences were obtained from CD4+ T cells from PBMCs. All receptors come from a human donor with Susac syndrome.

This chain uses TRBV29-1 with TRBJ1-2; perhaps TRBD1 as D (6 bases). CDR3 size: 13 residues. The germline gives CDR1 SQVTM, CDR2 ANQGSEA. V lost 8 bases, J lost 2 bases, and 15 bases lay in between. In nucleotides, the CDR3 is TGCAGCTCAGTGGGCCAGGGGAACTATGGCTACACCTTC. This codes for CSSVGQGNYGYTF.

This clonotype has only one observation. V gene TRBV21-1 combines with J gene TRBJ2-1; TRBD2, the table's D call, was not compared with the DNA. TRBV21-1 is designated a pseudogene. CDR3 size: 19 residues. CDR3 sequence (DNA): TGTGCCAGCAGCCCCCAAAGGCGGACTAGCGGGAGCCCCTCGGATGAGCAGTTCTTC. It translates to CASSPQRRTSGSPSDEQFF.

This clonotype was picked up a small number of times. This chain's CDR3 is CSAPVFNEQYF. DNA for the CDR3: TGCAGCGCTCCTGTTTTTAACGAGCAGTACTTC. The gene calls are TRBV29-1 and TRBJ2-7; D is unresolved. Germline CDR1 reads SQVTM; CDR2 reads ANQGSEA. CDR3 length equals 11 residues. V lost 7 bases to trimming and J lost 5 bases, with 12 bases between them.

V is TRBV3-1 and J is TRBJ2-7; tentative D call: TRBD1 (5 bases). The CDR3 runs 14 residues. Trimming shortened V by 1 base and J by 5 bases, and 12 bases separated the two germline ends. CDR1 is LGHDT, CDR2 YNNKEL, per germline (reference sequence). The CDR3 sequence: CASSQGQGSHEQYF. In DNA form, the CDR3 reads TGTGCCAGCAGCCAAGGCCAGGGTTCCCACGAGCAGTACTTC.

The chain employs TRBV6-1 and TRBJ2-5; 7 bases line up with TRBD2. CDR3 size: 15 residues. CDR1 MNHNS and CDR2 SASEGT come from the germline V gene. V trimming: 5 bases; J trimming: 1 base; junction bases outside the gene matches: 7. CDR3 protein: CASSPRASGQETQYF. In nucleotides, the CDR3 is TGTGCCAGCAGTCCCCGGGCTAGCGGCCAAGAGACCCAGTACTTC.

J is TRBJ2-7 and V is TRBV30; 8 bases are shared with TRBD1. Germline trimming cut 2 bases from V and 5 bases from J; bases unmatched to any gene: 8. Germline CDR1 reads GTSNPN; CDR2 reads SVGIG (reference sequence). CDR3 length: 14 residues. The CDR3: CAWSPGQENNEQYF. Here the CDR3 DNA reads TGTGCCTGGAGTCCGGGACAGGAAAACAACGAGCAGTACTTC.

V usage is TRBV7-2 and J usage is TRBJ2-3; TRBD2 aligns across 10 bases. This CDR3 has 17 amino acids. The junction had 14 bases not matched to a gene; V was cut back by 4 bases and J by 7 bases. Germline values: CDR1 SGHTA, CDR2 FQGNSA. The CDR3, as DNA: TGTGCCAGCAGCTCCGGACTAGCGGAACTGCATTCGAATACGCAGTATTTT. This translates into CASSSGLAELHSNTQYF. Looking up the rest from reference TRBV7-2 and TRBJ2-3 gives the full variable domain: GAGVSQSPSNKVTEKGKDVELRCDPISGHTALYWYRQSLGQGLEFLIYFQGNSAPDKSGLPSDRFSAERTGGSVSTLTIQRTQQEDSAVYLCASSSGLAELHSNTQYFGPGTRLTVL.